This T cell receptor beta chain originates from a study of blood T cells in healthy people across ages. Study-level findings and limits: Older age went with lower TCR beta diversity per million T cells, in a roughly linear way.

This clonotype has a handful of counts. As yet, its antigen is unknown. The second PCR ran about 6 to 11 cycles with a sample-barcoded 5' primer and J-beta primers. Each single sample gave us at least 2.5 million CDR3-containing paired-end reads. TCRdb used MiXCR to reprocess the 5' RACE reads, holding one entry per CDR3 protein. The table shows hundreds of thousands of distinct CDR3 sequences, with 32% occurring only once. Each donor gave ten milliliters of peripheral blood. CDR1 MNHEY and CDR2 SVGAGI come from the germline V gene. V dropped 4 bases and J dropped 0; count of bases not matched to a gene: 16. This CDR3 region has 20 residues.

The sequence derives from a woman older than 75 in good health. Sequenced: blood. The chain carries TRBV6-5 and TRBJ1-5; 9 bases agree with TRBD1. CDR3 region: CASSSRNPGTGSNSNQPQHF. CDR3 in DNA: TGTGCCAGCAGTTCAAGAAACCCCGGGACAGGGTCTAATAGCAATCAGCCCCAGCATTTT.